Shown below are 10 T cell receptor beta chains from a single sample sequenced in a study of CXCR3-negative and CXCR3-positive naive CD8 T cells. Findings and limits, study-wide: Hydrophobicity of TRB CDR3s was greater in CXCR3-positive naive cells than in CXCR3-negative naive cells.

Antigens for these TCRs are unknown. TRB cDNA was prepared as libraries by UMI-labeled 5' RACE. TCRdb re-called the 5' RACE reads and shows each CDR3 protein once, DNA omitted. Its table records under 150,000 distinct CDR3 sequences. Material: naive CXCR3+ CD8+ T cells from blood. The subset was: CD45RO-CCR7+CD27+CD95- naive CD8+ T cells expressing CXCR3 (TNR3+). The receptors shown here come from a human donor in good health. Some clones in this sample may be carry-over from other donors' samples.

CDR3 region: CASSLVPTSGGSYEQYF. The rearrangement uses TRBV5-1 and TRBJ2-7; TCRdb reports TRBD2, a call that lacks DNA to check it against. CDR3 length: 17 amino acids. Germline CDR1 reads SGHRS; CDR2 reads YFSETQ.

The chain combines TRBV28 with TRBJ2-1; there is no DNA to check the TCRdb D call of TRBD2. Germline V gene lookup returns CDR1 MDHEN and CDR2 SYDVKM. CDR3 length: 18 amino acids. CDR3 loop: CASSSGRPELADYNEQFF.

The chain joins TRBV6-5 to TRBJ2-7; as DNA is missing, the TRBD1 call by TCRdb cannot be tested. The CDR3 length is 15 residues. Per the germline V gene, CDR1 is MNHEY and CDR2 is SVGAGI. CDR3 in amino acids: CASSYSAGRGYEQYF.

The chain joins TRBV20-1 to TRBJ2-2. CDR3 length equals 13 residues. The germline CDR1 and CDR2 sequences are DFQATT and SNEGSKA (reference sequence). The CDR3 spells CSAMDLNTGELFF.

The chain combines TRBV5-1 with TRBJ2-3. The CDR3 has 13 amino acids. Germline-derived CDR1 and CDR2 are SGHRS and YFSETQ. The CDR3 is CASSPRSGDTQYF.

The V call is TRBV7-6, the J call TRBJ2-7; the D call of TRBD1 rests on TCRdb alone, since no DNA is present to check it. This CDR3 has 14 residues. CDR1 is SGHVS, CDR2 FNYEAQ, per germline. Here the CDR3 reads CASSATGGSYEQYF.

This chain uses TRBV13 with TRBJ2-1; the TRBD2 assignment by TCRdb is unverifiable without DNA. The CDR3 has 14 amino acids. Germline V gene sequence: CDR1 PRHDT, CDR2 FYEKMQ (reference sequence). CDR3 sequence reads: CASSFLQAGTRSFF. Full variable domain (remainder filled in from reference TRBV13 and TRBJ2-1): AAGVIQSPRHLIKEKRETATLKCYPIPRHDTVYWYQQGPGQDPQFLISFYEKMQSDKGSIPDRFSAQQFSDYHSELNMSSLELGDSALYFCASSFLQAGTRSFFGPGTRLTVL.

The CDR3 here is CSVARDRGQGGELFF. This chain joins TRBV29-1 and TRBJ2-2; the D call of TRBD1 rests on TCRdb alone, since no DNA is present to check it. Germline CDR1 reads SQVTM; CDR2 reads ANQGSEA. The CDR3 is 15 amino acids.

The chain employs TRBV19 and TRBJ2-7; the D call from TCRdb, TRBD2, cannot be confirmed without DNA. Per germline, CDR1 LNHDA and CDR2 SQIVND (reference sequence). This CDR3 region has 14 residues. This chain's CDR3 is CASSMAGSPYEQYF.

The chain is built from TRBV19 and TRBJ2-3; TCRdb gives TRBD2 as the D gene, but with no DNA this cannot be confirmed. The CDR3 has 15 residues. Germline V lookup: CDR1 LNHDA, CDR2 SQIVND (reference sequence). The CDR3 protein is CASSRGLAATDTQYF.